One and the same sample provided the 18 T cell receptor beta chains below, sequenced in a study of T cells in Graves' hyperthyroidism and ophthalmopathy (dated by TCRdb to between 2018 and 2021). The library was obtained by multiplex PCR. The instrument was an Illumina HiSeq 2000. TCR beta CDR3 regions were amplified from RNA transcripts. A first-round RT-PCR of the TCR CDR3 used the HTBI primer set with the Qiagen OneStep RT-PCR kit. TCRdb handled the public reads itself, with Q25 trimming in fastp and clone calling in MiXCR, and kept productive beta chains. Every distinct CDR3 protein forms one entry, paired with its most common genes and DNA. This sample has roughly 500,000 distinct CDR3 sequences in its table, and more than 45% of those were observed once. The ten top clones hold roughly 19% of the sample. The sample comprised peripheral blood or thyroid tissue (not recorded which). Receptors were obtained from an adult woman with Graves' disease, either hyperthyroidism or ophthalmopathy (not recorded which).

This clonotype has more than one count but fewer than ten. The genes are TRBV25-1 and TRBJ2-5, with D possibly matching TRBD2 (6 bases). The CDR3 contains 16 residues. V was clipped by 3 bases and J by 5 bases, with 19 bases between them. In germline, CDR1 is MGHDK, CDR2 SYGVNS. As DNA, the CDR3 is TGTGCCAGCAGTGATATGGGTAGCGGAGGCGGGGAGACCCAGTACTTC. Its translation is CASSDMGSGGGETQYF. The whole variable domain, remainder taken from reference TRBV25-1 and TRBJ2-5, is EADIYQTPRYLVIGTGKKITLECSQTMGHDKMYWYQQDPGMELHLIHYSYGVNSTEKGDLSSESTVSRIRTEHFPLTLESARPSHTSQYLCASSDMGSGGGETQYFGPGTRLLVL.

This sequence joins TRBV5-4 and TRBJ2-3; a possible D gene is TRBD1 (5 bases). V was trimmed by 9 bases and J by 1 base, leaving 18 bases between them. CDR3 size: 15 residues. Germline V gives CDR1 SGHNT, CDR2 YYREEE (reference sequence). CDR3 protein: CATKVVGQRTDTQYF. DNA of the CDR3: TGTGCCACCAAAGTGGTGGGGCAGCGCACAGATACGCAGTATTTT. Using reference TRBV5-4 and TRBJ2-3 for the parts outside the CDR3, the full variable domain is ETGVTQSPTHLIKTRGQQVTLRCSSQSGHNTVSWYQQALGQGPQFIFQYYREEENGRGNFPPRFSGLQFPNYSSELNVNALELDDSALYLCATKVVGQRTDTQYFGPGTRLTVL.

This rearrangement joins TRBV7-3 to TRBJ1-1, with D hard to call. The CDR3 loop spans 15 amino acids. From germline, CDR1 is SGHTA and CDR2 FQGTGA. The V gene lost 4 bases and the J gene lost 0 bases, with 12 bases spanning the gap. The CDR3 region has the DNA TGTGCCAGCAGCTCTACGGGTCGGATGAACACTGAAGCTTTCTTT. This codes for CASSSTGRMNTEAFF.

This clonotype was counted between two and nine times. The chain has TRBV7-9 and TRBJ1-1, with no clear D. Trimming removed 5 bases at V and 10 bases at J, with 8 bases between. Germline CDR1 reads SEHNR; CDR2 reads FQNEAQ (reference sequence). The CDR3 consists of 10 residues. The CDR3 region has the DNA TGTGCCAGCAGCCACTCGGGAGCTTTCTTT. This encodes CASSHSGAFF. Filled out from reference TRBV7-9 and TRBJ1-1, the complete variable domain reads DTGVSQNPRHKITKRGQNVTFRCDPISEHNRLYWYRQTLGQGPEFLTYFQNEAQLEKSRLLSDRFSAERPKGSFSTLEIQRTEQGDSAMYLCASSHSGAFFGQGTRLTVV.

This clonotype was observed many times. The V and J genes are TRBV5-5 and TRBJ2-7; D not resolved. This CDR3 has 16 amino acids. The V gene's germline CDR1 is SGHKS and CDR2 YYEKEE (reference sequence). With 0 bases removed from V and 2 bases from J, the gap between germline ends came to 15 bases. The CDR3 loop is CASSLVKGYKTYEQYF. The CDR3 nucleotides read TGTGCCAGCAGCTTGGTTAAGGGTTACAAAACCTACGAGCAGTACTTC. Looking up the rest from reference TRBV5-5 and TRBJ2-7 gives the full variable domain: DAGVTQSPTHLIKTRGQQVTLRCSPISGHKSVSWYQQVLGQGPQFIFQYYEKEERGRGNFPDRFSARQFPNYSSELNVNALLLGDSALYLCASSLVKGYKTYEQYFGPGTRLTVT.

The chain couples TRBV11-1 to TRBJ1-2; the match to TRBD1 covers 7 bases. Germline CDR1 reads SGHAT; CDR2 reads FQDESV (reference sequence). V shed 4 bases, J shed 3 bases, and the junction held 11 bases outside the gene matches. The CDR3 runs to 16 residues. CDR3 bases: TGTGCCAGCAGCTCTATGACAGGGCGAAGGGACTATGGCTACACCTTC. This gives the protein CASSSMTGRRDYGYTF.

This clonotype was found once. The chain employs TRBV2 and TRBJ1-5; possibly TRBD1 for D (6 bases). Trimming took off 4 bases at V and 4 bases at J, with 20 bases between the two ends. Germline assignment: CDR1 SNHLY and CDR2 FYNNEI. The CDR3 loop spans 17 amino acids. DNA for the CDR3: TGTGCCAGCAGTGGTTCAGGGGCGCGCATTAATAATCAGCCCCAGCATTTT. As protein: CASSGSGARINNQPQHF.

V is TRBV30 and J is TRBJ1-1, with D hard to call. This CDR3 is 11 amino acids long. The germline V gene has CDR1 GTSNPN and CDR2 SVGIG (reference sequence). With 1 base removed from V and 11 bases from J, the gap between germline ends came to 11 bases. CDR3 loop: CAWSDWGPAFF. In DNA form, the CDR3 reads TGTGCCTGGAGTGATTGGGGTCCGGCTTTCTTT.

CDR3: CASSWDRGQGQYF. The CDR3 nucleotides read TGTGCCAGCAGTTGGGACAGGGGGCAAGGGCAGTACTTC. This chain uses TRBV27 with TRBJ2-7; TRBD1 agrees at 12 bases. Germline V CDR1 and CDR2: MNHEY, SMNVEV (reference sequence). V trimming: 4 bases; J trimming: 9 bases; junction bases outside the gene matches: 4. The CDR3 is made up of 13 amino acids.

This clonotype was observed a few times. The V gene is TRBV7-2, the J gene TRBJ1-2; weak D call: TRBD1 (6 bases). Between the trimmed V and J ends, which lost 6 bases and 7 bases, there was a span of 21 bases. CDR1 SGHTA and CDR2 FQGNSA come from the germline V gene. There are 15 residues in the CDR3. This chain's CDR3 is CASSPSDSKESGYTF. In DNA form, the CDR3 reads TGTGCCAGCAGTCCCTCGGACAGTAAAGAAAGTGGCTACACCTTC.

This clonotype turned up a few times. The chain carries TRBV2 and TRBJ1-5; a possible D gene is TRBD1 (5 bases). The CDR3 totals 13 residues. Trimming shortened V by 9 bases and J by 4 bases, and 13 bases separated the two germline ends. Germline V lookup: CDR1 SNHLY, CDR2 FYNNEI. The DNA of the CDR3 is TGTGCCAGTAGACAGACGCAGAATCAGCCCCAGCATTTT. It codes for CASRQTQNQPQHF.

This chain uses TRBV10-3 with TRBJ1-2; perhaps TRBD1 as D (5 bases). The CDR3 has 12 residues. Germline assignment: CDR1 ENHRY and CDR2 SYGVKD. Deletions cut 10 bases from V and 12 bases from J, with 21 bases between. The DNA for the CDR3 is TGTGCCACATGGACACCAACTTCGAGGGACACCTTC. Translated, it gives CATWTPTSRDTF.

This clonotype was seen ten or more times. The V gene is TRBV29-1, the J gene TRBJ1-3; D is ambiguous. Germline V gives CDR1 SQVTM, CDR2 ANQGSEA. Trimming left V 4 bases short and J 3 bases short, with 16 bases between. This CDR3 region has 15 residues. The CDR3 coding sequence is TGCAGCGTTGGGGTGCCGGCGTTTTATGGAAACACCATATATTTT. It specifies CSVGVPAFYGNTIYF.

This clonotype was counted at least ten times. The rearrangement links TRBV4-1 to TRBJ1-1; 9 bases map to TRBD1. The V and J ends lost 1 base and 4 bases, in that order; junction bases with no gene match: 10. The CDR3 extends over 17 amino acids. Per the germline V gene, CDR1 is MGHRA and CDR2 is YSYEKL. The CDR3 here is CASSQAPWGQGPTEAFF. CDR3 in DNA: TGCGCCAGCAGCCAAGCTCCCTGGGGACAGGGACCCACTGAAGCTTTCTTT.

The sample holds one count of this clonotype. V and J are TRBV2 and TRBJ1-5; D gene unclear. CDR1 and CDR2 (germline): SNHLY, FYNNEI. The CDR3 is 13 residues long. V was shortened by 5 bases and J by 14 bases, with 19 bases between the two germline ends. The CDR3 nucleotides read TGTGCCAGCAGTCCCCTCCTTGGATCCTACGAGCATTTT. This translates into CASSPLLGSYEHF.

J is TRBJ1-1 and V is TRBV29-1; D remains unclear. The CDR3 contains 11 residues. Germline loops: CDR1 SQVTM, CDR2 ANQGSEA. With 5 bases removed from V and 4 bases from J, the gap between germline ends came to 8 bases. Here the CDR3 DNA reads TGCAGCGTTTCCCGGGGCACTGAAGCTTTCTTT. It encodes CSVSRGTEAFF.

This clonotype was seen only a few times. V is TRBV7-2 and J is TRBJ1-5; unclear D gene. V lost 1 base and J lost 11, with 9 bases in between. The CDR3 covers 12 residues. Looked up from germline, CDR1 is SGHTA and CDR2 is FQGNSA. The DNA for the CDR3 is TGTGCCAGCAGCTTAGGGCGAGAGACCCAGCATTTT. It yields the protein CASSLGRETQHF.

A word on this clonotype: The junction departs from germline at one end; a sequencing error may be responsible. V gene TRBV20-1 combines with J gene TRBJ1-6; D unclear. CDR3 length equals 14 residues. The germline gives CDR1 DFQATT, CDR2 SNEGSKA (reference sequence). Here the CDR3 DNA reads TGCAGTGTTAGAAGGGAAACCTATAATTCACCCCTCCACTTT. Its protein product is CSVRRETYNSPLHF.